This T cell receptor beta chain was captured by sequencing in a study of blood T cell repertoires in COVID-19. Study summary: Sites in the United States, Italy and Spain provided acute and convalescent COVID-19 samples. T cells, B-cell-depleted T cells, or PBMCs supplied cDNA or gDNA.

About this clone: The germline gene is not matched at one end of the junction; a read error may be the cause.

The CDR3 is 11 amino acids. CDR1 and CDR2 (germline): MDHEN, SYDVKM. Original analysis: Reference gene primer amplification gave estimated nucleated cell counts. TCRdb's table, derived via immunoSEQ multiplex PCR, lists solely in-frame clones and lacks some. V, J and clone size were drawn from that table, and D and trimming were deduced from the DNA. The data show around 170,000 clones, about four fifths seen once. The V call is TRBV28, the J call TRBJ2-7; 8 nucleotides line up with TRBD1. The sequenced sample consisted of peripheral blood. This TCR derives from a middle-aged woman with acute or convalescent COVID-19. The CDR3 spells CASSLGDRRLF. DNA of the CDR3: TGTGCCAGCAGTTTAGGGGACAGGAGACTTTTC.